This paragraph covers one TCR beta chain sequence. This specimen belongs to a study of blood T cell repertoires in COVID-19. Across the study: Material from acute and convalescent COVID-19 was sourced from the United States, Italy and Spain. PBMCs, B-cell-depleted T cells, or T cells were the source of the cDNA or gDNA that made up the material.

Per the original methods: Amplifying reference gene primers gave estimates of nucleated cell counts. This table comes from immunoSEQ multiplex PCR, and its TCRdb copy is limited to in-frame clones, with some not included. Clone size and the V and J calls come from that table; the DNA yielded D and trimming. The data contain roughly 110,000 clones, approximately 88% of them singletons. The TCR sequence derives from a human donor in a cohort sampled during active COVID-19. Sequencing was performed on peripheral blood.

CDR3 amino acids: CASSQMDTQYF. The CDR3 nucleotides are TGTGCCAGCAGTCAAATGGATACGCAGTATTTT. The rearrangement joins TRBV12-3 or TRBV12-4 to TRBJ2-3; the D is unclear. This CDR3 spans 11 amino acids. The ends were cut back, 5 bases at V and 6 bases at J, with 6 bases in the middle.